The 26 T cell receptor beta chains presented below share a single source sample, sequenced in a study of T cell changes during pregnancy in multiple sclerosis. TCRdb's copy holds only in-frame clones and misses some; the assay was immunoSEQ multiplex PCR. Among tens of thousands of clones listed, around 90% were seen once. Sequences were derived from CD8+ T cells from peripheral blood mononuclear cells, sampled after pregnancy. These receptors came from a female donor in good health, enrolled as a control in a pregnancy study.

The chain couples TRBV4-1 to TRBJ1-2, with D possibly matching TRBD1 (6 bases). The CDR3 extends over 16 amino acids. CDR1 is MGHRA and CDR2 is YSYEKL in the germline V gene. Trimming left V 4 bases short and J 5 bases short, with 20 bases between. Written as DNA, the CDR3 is TGCGCCAGCAGCCCGCGACAGGAGGATCGATCATATGGCTACACCTTC. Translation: CASSPRQEDRSYGYTF.

CDR3 sequence: CASSVALGEQYF. DNA of the CDR3: TGTGCCAGCAGCGTCGCGCTAGGAGAGCAGTACTTC. The chain has TRBV9 and TRBJ2-7, with D unresolved. The CDR3 sequence is 12 residues long. V lost 2 bases, J lost 7 bases, and 10 bases lay in between. Per germline, CDR1 SGDLS and CDR2 YYNGEE.

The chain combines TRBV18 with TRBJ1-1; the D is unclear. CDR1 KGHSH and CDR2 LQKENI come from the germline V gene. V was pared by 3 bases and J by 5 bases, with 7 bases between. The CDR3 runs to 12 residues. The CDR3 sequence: CASSPTGTEAFF. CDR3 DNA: TGTGCCAGCTCACCGACCGGGACTGAAGCTTTCTTT.

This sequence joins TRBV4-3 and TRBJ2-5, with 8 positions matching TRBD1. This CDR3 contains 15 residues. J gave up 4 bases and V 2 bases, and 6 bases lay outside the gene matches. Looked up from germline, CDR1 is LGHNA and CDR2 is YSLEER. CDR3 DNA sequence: TGCGCCAGCAGCCAACGACAGGGGATTCGAGAGACCCAGTACTTC. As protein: CASSQRQGIRETQYF.

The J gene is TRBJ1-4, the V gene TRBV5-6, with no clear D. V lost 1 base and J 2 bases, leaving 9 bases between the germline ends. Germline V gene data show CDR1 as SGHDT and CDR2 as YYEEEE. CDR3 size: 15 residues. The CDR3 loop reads CASSLWAVTNEKLFF. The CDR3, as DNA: TGTGCCAGCAGCTTGTGGGCAGTTACTAATGAAAAACTGTTTTTT.

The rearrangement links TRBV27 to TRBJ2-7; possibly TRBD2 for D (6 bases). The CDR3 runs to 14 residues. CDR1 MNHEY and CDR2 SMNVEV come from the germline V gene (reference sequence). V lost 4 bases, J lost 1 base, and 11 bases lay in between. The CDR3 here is CASSSGLTSYEQYF. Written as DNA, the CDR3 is TGTGCCAGCAGTTCGGGACTGACGTCCTACGAGCAGTACTTC.

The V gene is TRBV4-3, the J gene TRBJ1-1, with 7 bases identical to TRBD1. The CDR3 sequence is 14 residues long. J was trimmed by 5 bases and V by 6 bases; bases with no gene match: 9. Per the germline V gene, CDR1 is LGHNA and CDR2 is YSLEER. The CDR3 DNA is TGCGCCAGCAGTCGAGGGACAGCATTAACTGAAGCTTTCTTT. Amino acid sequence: CASSRGTALTEAFF.

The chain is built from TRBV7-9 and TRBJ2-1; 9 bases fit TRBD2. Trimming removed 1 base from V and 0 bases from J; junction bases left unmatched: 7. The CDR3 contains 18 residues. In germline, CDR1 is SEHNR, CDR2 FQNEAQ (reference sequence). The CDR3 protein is CASSLGVSGGISYNEQFF. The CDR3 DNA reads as TGTGCCAGCAGCTTAGGGGTTAGCGGGGGTATCTCCTACAATGAGCAGTTCTTC. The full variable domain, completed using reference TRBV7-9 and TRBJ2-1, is DTGVSQNPRHKITKRGQNVTFRCDPISEHNRLYWYRQTLGQGPEFLTYFQNEAQLEKSRLLSDRFSAERPKGSFSTLEIQRTEQGDSAMYLCASSLGVSGGISYNEQFFGPGTRLTVL.

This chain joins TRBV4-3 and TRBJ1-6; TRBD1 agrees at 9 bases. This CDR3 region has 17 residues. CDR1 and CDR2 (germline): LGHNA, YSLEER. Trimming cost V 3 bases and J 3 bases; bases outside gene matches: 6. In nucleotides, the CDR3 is TGCGCCAGCAGCCAGGTACCGGGACAGGGCTATAATTCACCCCTCCACTTT. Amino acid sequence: CASSQVPGQGYNSPLHF.

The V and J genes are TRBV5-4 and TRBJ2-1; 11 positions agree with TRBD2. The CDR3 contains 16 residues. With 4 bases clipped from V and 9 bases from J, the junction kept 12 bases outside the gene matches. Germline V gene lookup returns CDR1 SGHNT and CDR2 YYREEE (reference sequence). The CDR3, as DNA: TGTGCCAGCAGCACGCTTCTAGCGGGGGGCGGGTTTGAGCAGTTCTTC. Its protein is CASSTLLAGGGFEQFF.

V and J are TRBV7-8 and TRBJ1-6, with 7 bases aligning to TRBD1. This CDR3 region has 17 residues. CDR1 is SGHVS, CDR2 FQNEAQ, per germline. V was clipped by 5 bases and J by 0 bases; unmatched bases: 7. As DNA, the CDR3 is TGTGCCAGCAGCGACCGACAGGGAAGCTCCTATAATTCACCCCTCCACTTT. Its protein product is CASSDRQGSSYNSPLHF. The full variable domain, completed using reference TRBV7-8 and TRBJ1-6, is GAGVSQSPRYKVAKRGQDVALRCDPISGHVSLFWYQQALGQGPEFLTYFQNEAQLDKSGLPSDRFFAERPEGSVSTLKIQRTQQEDSAVYLCASSDRQGSSYNSPLHFGNGTRLTVT.

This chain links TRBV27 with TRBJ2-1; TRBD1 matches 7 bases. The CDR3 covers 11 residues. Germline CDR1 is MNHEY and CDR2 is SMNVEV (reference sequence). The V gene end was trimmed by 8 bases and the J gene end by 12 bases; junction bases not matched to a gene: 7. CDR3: CASLDREGQFF. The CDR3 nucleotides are TGTGCCAGCCTAGACAGGGAAGGGCAGTTCTTC.

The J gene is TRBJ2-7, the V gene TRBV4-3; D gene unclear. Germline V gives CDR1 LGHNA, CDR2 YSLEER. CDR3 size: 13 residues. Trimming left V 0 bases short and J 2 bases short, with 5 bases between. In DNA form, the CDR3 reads TGCGCCAGCAGCCAAGATCAGGCCTACGAGCAGTACTTC. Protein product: CASSQDQAYEQYF.

The chain's CDR3 is CASSQDIRSDSTEAFF. The CDR3 DNA reads TGCGCCAGCAGCCAAGATATTAGGTCTGACAGTACTGAAGCTTTCTTT. The rearrangement links TRBV4-3 to TRBJ1-1, with D maybe TRBD1 (5 bases). CDR3 size: 16 residues. V lost 0 bases, J lost 5 bases, and 16 bases lay in between. Germline values: CDR1 LGHNA, CDR2 YSLEER.

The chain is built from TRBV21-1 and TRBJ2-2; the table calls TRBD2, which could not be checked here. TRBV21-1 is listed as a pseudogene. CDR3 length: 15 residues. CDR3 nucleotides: TGTGCCAGCAGCAAAGGCGAGACTTGTAAGGGGGAGCTGTTTTTT. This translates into CASSKGETCKGELFF.

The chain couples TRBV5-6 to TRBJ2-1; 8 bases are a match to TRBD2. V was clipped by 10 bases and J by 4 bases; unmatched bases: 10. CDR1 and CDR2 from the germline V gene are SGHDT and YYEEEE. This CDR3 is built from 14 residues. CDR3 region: CASLSSGYYNEQFF. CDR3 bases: TGTGCCTCCTTATCTAGCGGGTATTACAATGAGCAGTTCTTC. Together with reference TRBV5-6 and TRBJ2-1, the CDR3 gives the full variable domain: DAGVTQSPTHLIKTRGQQVTLRCSPKSGHDTVSWYQQALGQGPQFIFQYYEEEERQRGNFPDRFSGHQFPNYSSELNVNALLLGDSALYLCASLSSGYYNEQFFGPGTRLTVL.

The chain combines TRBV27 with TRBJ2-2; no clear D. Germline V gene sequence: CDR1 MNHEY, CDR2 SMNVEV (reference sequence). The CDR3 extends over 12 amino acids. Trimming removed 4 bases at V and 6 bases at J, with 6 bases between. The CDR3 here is CASSSPAGELFF. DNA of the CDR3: TGTGCCAGCAGTTCCCCGGCCGGGGAGCTGTTTTTT.

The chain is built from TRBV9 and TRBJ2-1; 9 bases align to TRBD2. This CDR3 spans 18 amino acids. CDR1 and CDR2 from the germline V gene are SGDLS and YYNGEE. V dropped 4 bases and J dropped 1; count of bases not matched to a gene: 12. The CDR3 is CASSSPGAGGVSYNEQFF. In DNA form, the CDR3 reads TGTGCCAGCAGCTCCCCCGGGGCGGGGGGGGTGTCCTACAATGAGCAGTTCTTC.

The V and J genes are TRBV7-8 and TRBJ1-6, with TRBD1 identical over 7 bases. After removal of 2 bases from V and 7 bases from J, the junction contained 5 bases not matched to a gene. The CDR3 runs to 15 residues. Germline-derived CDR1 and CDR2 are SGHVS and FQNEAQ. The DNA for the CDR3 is TGTGCCAGCAGCTTACGGGACAGTGGGAATTCACCCCTCCACTTT. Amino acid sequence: CASSLRDSGNSPLHF.

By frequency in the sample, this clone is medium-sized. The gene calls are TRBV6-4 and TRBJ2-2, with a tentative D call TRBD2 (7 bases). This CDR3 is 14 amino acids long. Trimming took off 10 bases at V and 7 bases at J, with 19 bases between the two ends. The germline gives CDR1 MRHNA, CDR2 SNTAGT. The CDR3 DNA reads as TGTGCCACAGAGAGGGGGGGGCCGAACGGGGAGCTGTTTTTT. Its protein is CATERGGPNGELFF.

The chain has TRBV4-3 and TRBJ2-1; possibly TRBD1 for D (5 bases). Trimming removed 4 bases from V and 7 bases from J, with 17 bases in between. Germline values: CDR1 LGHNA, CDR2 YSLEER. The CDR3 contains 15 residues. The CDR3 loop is CASSPQGLLLNEQFF. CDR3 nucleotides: TGCGCCAGCAGCCCCCAGGGCCTACTTTTAAATGAGCAGTTCTTC.

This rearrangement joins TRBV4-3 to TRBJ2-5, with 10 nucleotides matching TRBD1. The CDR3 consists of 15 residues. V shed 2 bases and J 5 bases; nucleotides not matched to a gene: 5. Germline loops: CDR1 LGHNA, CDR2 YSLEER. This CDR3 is CASSQRTGGRETQYF. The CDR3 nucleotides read TGCGCCAGCAGCCAAAGGACAGGGGGGAGGGAGACCCAGTACTTC.

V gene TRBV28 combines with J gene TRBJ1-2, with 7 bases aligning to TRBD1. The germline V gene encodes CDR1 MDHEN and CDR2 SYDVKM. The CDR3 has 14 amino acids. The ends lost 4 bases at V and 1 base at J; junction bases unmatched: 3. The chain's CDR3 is CASSSGQSNYGYTF. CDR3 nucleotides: TGTGCCAGCAGTTCGGGACAGAGTAACTATGGCTACACCTTC.

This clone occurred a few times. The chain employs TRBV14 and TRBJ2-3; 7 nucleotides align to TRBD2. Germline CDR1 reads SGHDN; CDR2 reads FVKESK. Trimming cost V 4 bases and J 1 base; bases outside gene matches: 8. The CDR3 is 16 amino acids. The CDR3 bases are TGTGCCAGCAGCCCCTTTGAGAGCGGGGGCACAGATACGCAGTATTTT. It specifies CASSPFESGGTDTQYF. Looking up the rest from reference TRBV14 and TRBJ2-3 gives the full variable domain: EAGVTQFPSHSVIEKGQTVTLRCDPISGHDNLYWYRRVMGKEIKFLLHFVKESKQDESGMPNNRFLAERTGGTYSTLKVQPAELEDSGVYFCASSPFESGGTDTQYFGPGTRLTVL.

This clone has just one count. The CDR3 nucleotides are TGTGCCAGCAGCCCCCACACTACAGGGGAGGCTAACTATGGCTACACCTTC. Its translation: CASSPHTTGEANYGYTF. This sequence joins TRBV11-1 and TRBJ1-2; TRBD1 matches at 7 bases. This CDR3 comprises 17 residues. Germline values: CDR1 SGHAT, CDR2 FQDESV (reference sequence). The V and J ends lost 5 bases and 0 bases, in that order; junction bases with no gene match: 12. Using reference TRBV11-1 and TRBJ1-2 for the parts outside the CDR3, the full variable domain is EAEVAQSPRYKITEKSQAVAFWCDPISGHATLYWYRQILGQGPELLVQFQDESVVDDSQLPKDRFSAERLKGVDSTLKIQPAELGDSAMYLCASSPHTTGEANYGYTFGSGTRLTVV.

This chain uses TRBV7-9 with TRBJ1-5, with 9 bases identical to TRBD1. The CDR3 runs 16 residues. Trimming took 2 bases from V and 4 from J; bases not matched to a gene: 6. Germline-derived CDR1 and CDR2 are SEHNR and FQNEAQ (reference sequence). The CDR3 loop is CASSLNFGTGNQPQHF. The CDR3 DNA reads TGTGCCAGCAGCTTAAATTTCGGGACAGGGAATCAGCCCCAGCATTTT.